The T cell receptor (beta chain) described here comes from a study of CD8+ T cells in alopecia areata. Study context: Treated patients received oral tofacitinib, 5 to 10 mg twice daily.

Germline V gene lookup returns CDR1 SGHRS and CDR2 YFSETQ. This CDR3 region has 15 residues. Germline trimming cut 0 bases from V and 2 bases from J; bases unmatched to any gene: 2. The sequencing template was cDNA reverse transcribed from extracted RNA. Sequencing used immunoSEQ multiplex PCR; TCRdb keeps in-frame clones, though not all of them. The sample includes about 69,000 clones, under 75% of them seen just once. V and J are TRBV5-1 and TRBJ2-3; 8 bases are a match to TRBD1. The receptor was isolated from a human donor with alopecia areata. The specimen was CD8+ T cells sorted from blood, collected at week 0. The CDR3, as DNA: TGCGCCAGCAGCTTGGGTCAGGGGGCCACAGATACGCAGTATTTT. It translates to CASSLGQGATDTQYF.